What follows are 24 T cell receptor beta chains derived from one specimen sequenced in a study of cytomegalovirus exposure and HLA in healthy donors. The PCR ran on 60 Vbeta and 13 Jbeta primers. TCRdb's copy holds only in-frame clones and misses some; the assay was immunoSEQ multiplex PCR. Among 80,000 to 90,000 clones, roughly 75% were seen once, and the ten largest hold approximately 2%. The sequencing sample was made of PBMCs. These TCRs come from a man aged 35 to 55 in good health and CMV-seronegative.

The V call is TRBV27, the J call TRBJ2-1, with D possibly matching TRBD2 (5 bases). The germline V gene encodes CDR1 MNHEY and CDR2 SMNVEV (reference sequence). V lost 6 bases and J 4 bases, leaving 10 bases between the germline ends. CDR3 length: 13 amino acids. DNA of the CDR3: TGTGCCAGCAGGGACTTACTTTACAATGAGCAGTTCTTC. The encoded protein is CASRDLLYNEQFF.

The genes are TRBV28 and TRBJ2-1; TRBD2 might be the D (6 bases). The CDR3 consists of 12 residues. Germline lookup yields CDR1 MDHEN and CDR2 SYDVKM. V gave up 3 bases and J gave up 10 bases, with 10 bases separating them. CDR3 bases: TGTGCCAGCAGTTTTGGGCTAGCGGAGCAGTTCTTC. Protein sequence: CASSFGLAEQFF.

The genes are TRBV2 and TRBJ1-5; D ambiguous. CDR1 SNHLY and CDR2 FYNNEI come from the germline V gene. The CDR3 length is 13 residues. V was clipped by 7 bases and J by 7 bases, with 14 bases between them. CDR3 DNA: TGTGCCAGCACCGACATCCTCGGACAGCCCCAGCATTTT. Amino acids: CASTDILGQPQHF.

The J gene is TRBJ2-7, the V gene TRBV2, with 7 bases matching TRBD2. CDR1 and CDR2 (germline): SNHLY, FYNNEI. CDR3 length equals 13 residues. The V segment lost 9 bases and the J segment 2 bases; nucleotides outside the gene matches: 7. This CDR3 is CASRTSGAYEQYF. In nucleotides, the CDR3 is TGTGCCAGTAGGACGAGCGGGGCCTACGAGCAGTACTTC.

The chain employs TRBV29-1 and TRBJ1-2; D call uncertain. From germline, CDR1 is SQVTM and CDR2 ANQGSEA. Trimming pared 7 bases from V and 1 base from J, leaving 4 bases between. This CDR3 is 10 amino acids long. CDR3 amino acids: CSAFNYGYTF. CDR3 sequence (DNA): TGCAGCGCCTTTAACTATGGCTACACCTTC.

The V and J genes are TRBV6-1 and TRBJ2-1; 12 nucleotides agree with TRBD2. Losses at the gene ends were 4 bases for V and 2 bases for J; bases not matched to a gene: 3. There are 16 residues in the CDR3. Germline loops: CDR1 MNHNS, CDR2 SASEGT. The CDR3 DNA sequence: TGTGCCAGCAGTGGCGGGACTAGCGGGCCCTACAATGAGCAGTTCTTC. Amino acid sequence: CASSGGTSGPYNEQFF.

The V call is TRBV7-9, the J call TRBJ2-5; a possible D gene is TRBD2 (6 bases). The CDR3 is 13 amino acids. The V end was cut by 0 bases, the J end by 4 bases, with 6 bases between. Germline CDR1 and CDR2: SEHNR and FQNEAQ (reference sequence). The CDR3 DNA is TGTGCCAGCAGCTTAGCGGGAGGAGAGACCCAGTACTTC. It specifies CASSLAGGETQYF.

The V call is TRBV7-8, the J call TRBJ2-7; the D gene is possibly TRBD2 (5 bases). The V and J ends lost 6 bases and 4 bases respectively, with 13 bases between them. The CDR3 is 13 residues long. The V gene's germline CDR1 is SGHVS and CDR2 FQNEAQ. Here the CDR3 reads CASRVASEYEQYF. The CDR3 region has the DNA TGTGCCAGCAGAGTAGCGAGCGAGTACGAGCAGTACTTC.

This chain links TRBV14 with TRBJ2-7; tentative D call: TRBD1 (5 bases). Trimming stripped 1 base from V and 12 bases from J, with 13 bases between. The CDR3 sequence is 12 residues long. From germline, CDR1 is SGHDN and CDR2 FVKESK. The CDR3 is CASSQGLDSPYF. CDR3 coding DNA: TGTGCCAGCAGCCAAGGGTTAGACAGCCCGTACTTC.

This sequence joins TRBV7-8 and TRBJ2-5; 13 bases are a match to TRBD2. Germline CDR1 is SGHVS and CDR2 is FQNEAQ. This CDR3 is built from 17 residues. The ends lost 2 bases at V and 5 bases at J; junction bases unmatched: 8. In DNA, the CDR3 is TGTGCCAGCAGCTTATCGGTGACTAGCGGGGGGTACGAGACCCAGTACTTC. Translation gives CASSLSVTSGGYETQYF.

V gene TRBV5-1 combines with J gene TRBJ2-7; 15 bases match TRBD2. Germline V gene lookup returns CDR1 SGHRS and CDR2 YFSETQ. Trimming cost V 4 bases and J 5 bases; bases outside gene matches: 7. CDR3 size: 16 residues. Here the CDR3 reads CASSPRTSGRANEQYF. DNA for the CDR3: TGCGCCAGCAGCCCTAGGACTAGCGGGAGGGCCAACGAGCAGTACTTC.

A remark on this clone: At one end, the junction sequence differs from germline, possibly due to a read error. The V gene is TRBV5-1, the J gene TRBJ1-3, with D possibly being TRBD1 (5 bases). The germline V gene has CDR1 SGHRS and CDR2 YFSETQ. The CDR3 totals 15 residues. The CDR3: CASRLGSGEGNTIYF. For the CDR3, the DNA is TGCGCCAGCAGGTTGGGGTCGGGGGAAGGAAACACCATATATTTT. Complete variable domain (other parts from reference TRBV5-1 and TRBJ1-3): KAGVTQTPRYLIKTRGQQVTLSCSPISGHRSVSWYQQTPGQGLQFLFEYFSETQRNKGNFPGRFSGRQFSNSRSEMNVSTLELGDSALYLCASRLGSGEGNTIYFGEGSWLTVV.

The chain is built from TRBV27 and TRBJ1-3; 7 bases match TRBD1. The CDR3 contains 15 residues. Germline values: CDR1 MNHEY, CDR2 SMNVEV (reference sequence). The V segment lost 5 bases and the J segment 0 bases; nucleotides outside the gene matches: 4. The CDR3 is CASSPTGASGNTIYF. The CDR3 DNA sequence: TGTGCCAGCAGTCCCACAGGGGCCTCTGGAAACACCATATATTTT.

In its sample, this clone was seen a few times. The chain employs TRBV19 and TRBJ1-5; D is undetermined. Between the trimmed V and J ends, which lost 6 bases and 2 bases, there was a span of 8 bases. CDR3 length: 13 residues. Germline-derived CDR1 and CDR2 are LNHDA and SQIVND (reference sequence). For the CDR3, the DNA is TGTGCCAGTAGCCCCTTTGGCAATCAGCCCCAGCATTTT. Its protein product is CASSPFGNQPQHF.

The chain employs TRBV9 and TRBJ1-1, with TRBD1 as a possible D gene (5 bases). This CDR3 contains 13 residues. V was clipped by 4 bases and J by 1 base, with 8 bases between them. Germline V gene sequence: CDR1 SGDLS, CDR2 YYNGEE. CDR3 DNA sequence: TGTGCCAGCAGCCGACAGCAGAACACTGAAGCTTTCTTT. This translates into CASSRQQNTEAFF.

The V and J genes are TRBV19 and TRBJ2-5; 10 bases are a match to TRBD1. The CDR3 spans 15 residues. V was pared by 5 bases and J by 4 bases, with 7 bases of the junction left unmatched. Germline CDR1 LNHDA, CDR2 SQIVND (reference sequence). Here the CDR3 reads CASSLGQGFRETQYF. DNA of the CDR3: TGTGCCAGTAGTTTGGGACAGGGGTTCAGAGAGACCCAGTACTTC.

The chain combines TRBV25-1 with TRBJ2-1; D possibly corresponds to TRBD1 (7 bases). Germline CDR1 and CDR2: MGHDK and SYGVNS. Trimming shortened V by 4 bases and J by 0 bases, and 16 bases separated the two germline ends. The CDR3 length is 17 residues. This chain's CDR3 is CASSAAGQTISYNEQFF. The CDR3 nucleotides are TGTGCCAGCAGTGCGGCGGGACAGACTATCTCCTACAATGAGCAGTTCTTC. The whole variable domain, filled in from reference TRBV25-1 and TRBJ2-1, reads EADIYQTPRYLVIGTGKKITLECSQTMGHDKMYWYQQDPGMELHLIHYSYGVNSTEKGDLSSESTVSRIRTEHFPLTLESARPSHTSQYLCASSAAGQTISYNEQFFGPGTRLTVL.

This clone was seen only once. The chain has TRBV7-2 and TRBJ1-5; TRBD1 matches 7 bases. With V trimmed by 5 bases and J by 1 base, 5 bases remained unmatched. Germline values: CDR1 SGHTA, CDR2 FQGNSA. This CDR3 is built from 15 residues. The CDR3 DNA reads TGTGCCAGCAGCCGTGACAGGGCGAGCAATCAGCCCCAGCATTTT. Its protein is CASSRDRASNQPQHF. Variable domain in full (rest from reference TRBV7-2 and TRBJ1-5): GAGVSQSPSNKVTEKGKDVELRCDPISGHTALYWYRQSLGQGLEFLIYFQGNSAPDKSGLPSDRFSAERTGGSVSTLTIQRTQQEDSAVYLCASSRDRASNQPQHFGDGTRLSIL.

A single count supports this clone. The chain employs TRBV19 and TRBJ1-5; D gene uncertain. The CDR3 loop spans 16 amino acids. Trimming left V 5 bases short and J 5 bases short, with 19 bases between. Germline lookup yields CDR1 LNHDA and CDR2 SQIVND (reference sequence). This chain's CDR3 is CASSPSTGEGYQPQHF. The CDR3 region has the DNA TGTGCCAGTAGTCCCTCGACCGGGGAAGGCTATCAGCCCCAGCATTTT.

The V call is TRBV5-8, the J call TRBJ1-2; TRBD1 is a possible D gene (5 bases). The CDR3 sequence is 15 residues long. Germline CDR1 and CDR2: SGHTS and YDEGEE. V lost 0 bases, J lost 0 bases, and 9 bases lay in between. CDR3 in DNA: TGTGCCAGCAGCTTGGGCGGACATCCTAACTATGGCTACACCTTC. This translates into CASSLGGHPNYGYTF.

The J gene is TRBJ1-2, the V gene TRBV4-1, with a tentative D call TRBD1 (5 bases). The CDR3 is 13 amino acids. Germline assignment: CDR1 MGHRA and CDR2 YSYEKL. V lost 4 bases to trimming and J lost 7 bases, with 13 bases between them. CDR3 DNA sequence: TGCGCCAGCAGCCCCGTCCTTAGGGGTGGCTACACCTTC. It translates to CASSPVLRGGYTF.

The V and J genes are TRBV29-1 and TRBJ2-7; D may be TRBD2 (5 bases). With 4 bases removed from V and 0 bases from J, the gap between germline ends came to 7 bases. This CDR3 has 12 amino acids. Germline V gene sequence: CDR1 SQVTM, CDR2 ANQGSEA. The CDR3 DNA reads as TGCAGCGTTGTCCGGGGCTCCTACGAGCAGTACTTC. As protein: CSVVRGSYEQYF.

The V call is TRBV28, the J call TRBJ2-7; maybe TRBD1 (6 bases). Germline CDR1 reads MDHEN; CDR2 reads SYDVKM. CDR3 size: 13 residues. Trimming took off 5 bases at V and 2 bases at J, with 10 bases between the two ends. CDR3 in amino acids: CASSDYRAYEQYF. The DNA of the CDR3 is TGTGCCAGCAGTGACTACAGGGCCTACGAGCAGTACTTC.

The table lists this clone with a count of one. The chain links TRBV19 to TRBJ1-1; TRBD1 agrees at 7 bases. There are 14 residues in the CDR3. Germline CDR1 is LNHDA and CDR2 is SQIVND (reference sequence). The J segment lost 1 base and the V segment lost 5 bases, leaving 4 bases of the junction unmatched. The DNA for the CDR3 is TGTGCCAGTAGTGACGACAGGGCGAACACTGAAGCTTTCTTT. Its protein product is CASSDDRANTEAFF.